The 12 T cell receptor beta chains below come from one sample, sequenced in a study of blood T cell repertoires in COVID-19. TCRdb keeps only in-frame clones here, not all; method: immunoSEQ multiplex PCR. This table has approximately 5,900 clones, roughly four fifths appearing once. The sample taken for sequencing was peripheral blood. The origin of the receptors is a human donor with active COVID-19. The donor label of this sample is uncertain.

The chain employs TRBV5-6 and TRBJ1-2; 7 bases are shared with TRBD1. J lost 4 bases, V lost 2 bases, and 2 bases had no gene match. CDR1 and CDR2 (germline): SGHDT, YYEEEE. The CDR3 runs 13 residues. CDR3 loop: CASSFQGVYGYTF. Written as DNA, the CDR3 is TGTGCCAGCAGCTTTCAGGGGGTCTATGGCTACACCTTC.

J is TRBJ2-1 and V is TRBV7-9; TRBD2 matches at 8 bases. The germline CDR1 and CDR2 sequences are SEHNR and FQNEAQ (reference sequence). The CDR3 extends over 18 amino acids. V lost 4 bases, J lost 9 bases, and 20 bases stayed unmatched. Here the CDR3 reads CASSSRSSGSRSQSEQFF. CDR3 coding DNA: TGTGCCAGCAGCTCCCGTTCCAGCGGGAGCCGGTCACAAAGTGAGCAGTTCTTC.

The chain employs TRBV15 and TRBJ1-6; D gene unclear. Germline V gene sequence: CDR1 LNHNV, CDR2 YYDKDF (reference sequence). V was trimmed by 5 bases and J by 6 bases, leaving 14 bases between them. The CDR3 totals 15 residues. Here the CDR3 reads CATSEGSVRNSPLHF. For the CDR3, the DNA is TGTGCCACCAGCGAGGGATCTGTTCGTAATTCACCCCTCCACTTT.

The chain uses TRBV7-8 and TRBJ1-1; 7 nucleotides match TRBD1. After removal of 5 bases from V and 0 bases from J, the junction contained 6 bases not matched to a gene. CDR3 size: 15 residues. CDR1 and CDR2 from the germline V gene are SGHVS and FQNEAQ. In nucleotides, the CDR3 is TGTGCCAGCAGCCTAAGGACAGGAATGAACACTGAAGCTTTCTTT. Translating gives CASSLRTGMNTEAFF.

CDR3 coding DNA: TGTGCCAGCAGCCGACGGGGTTGGGAGACCCAGTACTTC. Amino acid sequence: CASSRRGWETQYF. The chain combines TRBV11-2 with TRBJ2-5; a possible D gene is TRBD2 (5 bases). V was shortened by 5 bases and J by 5 bases, with 12 bases between the two germline ends. The germline CDR1 and CDR2 sequences are SGHAT and FQNNGV. CDR3 length: 13 amino acids.

In its sample, this clone was seen once. V gene TRBV6-2 or TRBV6-3 combines with J gene TRBJ2-7; 11 bases match TRBD2. The CDR3 contains 14 residues. Trimming removed 2 bases from V and 3 bases from J; junction bases left unmatched: 0. Germline loops: CDR1 MNHEY, CDR2 SVGEGT. For the CDR3, the DNA is TGTGCCAGCAGTTACGGGACTAGCGGCTACGAGCAGTACGTC. Its translation: CASSYGTSGYEQYV.

V gene TRBV5-5 combines with J gene TRBJ2-2, with 13 bases identical to TRBD2. Trimming took 2 bases from V and 6 from J; bases not matched to a gene: 4. The CDR3 covers 16 residues. Germline V gene lookup returns CDR1 SGHKS and CDR2 YYEKEE (reference sequence). CDR3 sequence: CASSFTGLAGPGELFF. Written as DNA, the CDR3 is TGTGCCAGCAGCTTCACGGGACTAGCGGGGCCCGGGGAGCTGTTTTTT.

This sequence joins TRBV7-6 and TRBJ2-5; possible D gene TRBD1, 6 bases. Germline V gene lookup returns CDR1 SGHVS and CDR2 FNYEAQ. The CDR3 is 13 amino acids. Between the trimmed V and J ends, which lost 2 bases and 4 bases, there was a span of 8 bases. For the CDR3, the DNA is TGTGCCAGCAGCTTAAGGGGGAGAGAGACCCAGTACTTC. Amino acid sequence: CASSLRGRETQYF.

The chain combines TRBV11-2 with TRBJ2-1; 12 bases fit TRBD2. CDR3 size: 16 residues. Germline-derived CDR1 and CDR2 are SGHAT and FQNNGV. The V segment lost 5 bases and the J segment 6 bases; nucleotides outside the gene matches: 8. The CDR3 loop is CASSPLGLAGRNEQFF. In DNA form, the CDR3 reads TGTGCCAGCAGCCCACTGGGACTAGCGGGCCGCAATGAGCAGTTCTTC.

The V gene is TRBV7-2, the J gene TRBJ2-7; D perhaps matches TRBD1 (5 bases). CDR1 SGHTA and CDR2 FQGNSA come from the germline V gene. This CDR3 has 14 amino acids. Trimming shortened V by 8 bases and J by 3 bases, and 17 bases separated the two germline ends. Here the CDR3 DNA reads TGTGCCAGCGGCGAGACAGACGTCCTCTACGAGCAGTACTTC. As protein: CASGETDVLYEQYF.

The chain recombines TRBV4-1 with TRBJ1-4; 8 positions agree with TRBD1. Germline trimming cut 0 bases from V and 10 bases from J; bases unmatched to any gene: 10. Germline values: CDR1 MGHRA, CDR2 YSYEKL. The CDR3 runs to 16 residues. CDR3 in amino acids: CASSQDRDTGGVKLFF. CDR3 in DNA: TGCGCCAGCAGCCAAGATCGCGATACAGGGGGGGTAAAACTGTTTTTT.

V gene TRBV30 combines with J gene TRBJ1-4, with 11 bases that match TRBD1. Trimming took 5 bases from V and 8 from J; bases not matched to a gene: 7. CDR3 length equals 14 residues. The germline V gene has CDR1 GTSNPN and CDR2 SVGIG (reference sequence). CDR3 residues: CAWSRDRGREKLFF. The CDR3 DNA is TGTGCCTGGTCTCGGGACAGGGGGAGGGAAAAACTGTTTTTT.